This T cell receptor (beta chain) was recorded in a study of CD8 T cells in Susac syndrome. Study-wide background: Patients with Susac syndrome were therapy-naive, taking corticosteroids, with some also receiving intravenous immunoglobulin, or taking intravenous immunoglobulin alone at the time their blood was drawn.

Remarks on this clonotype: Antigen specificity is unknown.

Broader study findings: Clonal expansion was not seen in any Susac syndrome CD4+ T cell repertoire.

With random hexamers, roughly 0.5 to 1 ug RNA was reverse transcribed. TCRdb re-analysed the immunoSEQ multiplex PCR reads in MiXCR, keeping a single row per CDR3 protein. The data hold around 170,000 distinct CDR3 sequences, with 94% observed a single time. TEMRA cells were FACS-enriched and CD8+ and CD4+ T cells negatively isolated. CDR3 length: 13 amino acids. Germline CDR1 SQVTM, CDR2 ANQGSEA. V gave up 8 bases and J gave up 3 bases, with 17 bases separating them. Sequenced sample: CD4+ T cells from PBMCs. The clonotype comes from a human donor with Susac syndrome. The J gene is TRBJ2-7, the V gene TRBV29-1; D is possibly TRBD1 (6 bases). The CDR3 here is CSYKSRDNYEQYF. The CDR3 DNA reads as TGCAGCTACAAGAGCCGGGACAACTACGAGCAGTACTTC.